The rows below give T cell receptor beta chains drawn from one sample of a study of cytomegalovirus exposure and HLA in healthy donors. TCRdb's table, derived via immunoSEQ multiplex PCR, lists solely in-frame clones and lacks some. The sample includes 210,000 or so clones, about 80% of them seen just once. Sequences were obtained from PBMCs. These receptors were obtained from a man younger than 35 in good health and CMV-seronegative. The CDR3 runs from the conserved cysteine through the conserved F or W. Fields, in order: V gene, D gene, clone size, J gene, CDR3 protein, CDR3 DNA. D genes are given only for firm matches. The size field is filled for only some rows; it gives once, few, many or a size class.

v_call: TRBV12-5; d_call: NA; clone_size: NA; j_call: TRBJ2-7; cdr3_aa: CASAADSYEQYF; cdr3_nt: TGTGCTAGTGCCGCGGACAGCTACGAGCAGTACTTC
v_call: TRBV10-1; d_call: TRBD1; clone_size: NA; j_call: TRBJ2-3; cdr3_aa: CASSSMTGGSFTDTQYF; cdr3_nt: TGCGCCAGCAGTTCCATGACAGGGGGCTCTTTCACAGATACGCAGTATTTT
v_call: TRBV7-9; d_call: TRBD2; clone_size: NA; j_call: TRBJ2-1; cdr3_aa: CASGPPQEGGPQFF; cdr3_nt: TGTGCCAGCGGGCCCCCTCAGGAGGGAGGGCCACAGTTCTTC
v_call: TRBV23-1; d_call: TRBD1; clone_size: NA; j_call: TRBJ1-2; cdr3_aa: CASSQYTRTGGREGGGYTF; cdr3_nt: TGCGCCAGCAGTCAATACACCAGGACAGGGGGCAGGGAGGGAGGAGGCTACACCTTC
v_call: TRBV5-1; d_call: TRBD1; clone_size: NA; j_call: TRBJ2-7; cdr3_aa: CASSLDPGTANSYEQYF; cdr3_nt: TGCGCCAGCAGCTTGGACCCCGGGACAGCGAACAGCTACGAGCAGTACTTC
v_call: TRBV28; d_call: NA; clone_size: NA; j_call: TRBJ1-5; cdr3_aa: CASSFGAGAGQPQHF; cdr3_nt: TGTGCCAGCAGTTTTGGGGCAGGGGCTGGACAGCCCCAGCATTTT
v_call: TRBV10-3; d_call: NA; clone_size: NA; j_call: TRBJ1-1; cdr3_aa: CATTGNMNTEAFF; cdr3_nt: TGTGCCACTACAGGAAATATGAACACTGAAGCTTTCTTT
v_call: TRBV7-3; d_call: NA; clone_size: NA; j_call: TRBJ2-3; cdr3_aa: CASSLIGGGNGDTQYF; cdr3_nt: TGTGCCAGCAGCTTAATAGGAGGTGGGAACGGAGATACGCAGTATTTT
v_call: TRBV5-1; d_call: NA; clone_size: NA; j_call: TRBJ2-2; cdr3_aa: CASILGTGTTGELFF; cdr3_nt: NA
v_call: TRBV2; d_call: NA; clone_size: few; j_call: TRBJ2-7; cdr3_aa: CASSEGTGSYEQYF; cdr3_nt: TGTGCCAGCAGTGAAGGGACTGGGTCATACGAGCAGTACTTC
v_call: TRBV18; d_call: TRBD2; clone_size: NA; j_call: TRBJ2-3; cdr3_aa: CASSPRGSGPSTDTQYF; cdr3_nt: TGTGCCAGCTCACCTCGCGGGAGTGGCCCAAGCACAGATACGCAGTATTTT
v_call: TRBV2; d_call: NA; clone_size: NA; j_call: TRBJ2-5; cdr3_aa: CASSESGFNLETQYF; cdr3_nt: TGTGCCAGCAGTGAATCCGGTTTCAACTTGGAGACCCAGTACTTC
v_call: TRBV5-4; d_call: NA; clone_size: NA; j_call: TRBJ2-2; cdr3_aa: CASSPGTGELFF; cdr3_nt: TGTGCCAGCAGCCCCGGGACCGGGGAGCTGTTTTTT
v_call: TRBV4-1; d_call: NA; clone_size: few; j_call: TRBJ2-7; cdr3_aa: CASSQDFNGITFYEQYF; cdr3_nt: TGCGCCAGCAGCCAAGATTTCAACGGGATTACCTTCTACGAGCAGTACTTC
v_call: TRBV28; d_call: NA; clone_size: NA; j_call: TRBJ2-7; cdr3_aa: CASSFRTTSYEQYF; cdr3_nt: TGTGCCAGCAGTTTTAGGACTACCTCCTACGAGCAGTACTTC
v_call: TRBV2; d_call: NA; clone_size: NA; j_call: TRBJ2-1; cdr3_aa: CANRRTTEQFF; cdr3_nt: TGTGCCAACCGACGGACTACTGAGCAGTTCTTC
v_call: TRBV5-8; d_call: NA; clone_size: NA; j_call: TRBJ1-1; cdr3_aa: CASSLPGRVNTEAFF; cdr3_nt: TGTGCCAGCAGCTTGCCAGGCAGGGTGAACACTGAAGCTTTCTTT
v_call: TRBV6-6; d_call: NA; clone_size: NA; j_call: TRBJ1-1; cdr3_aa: CASSFPNTEAFF; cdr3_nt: TGTGCCAGCAGTTTCCCTAACACTGAAGCTTTCTTT
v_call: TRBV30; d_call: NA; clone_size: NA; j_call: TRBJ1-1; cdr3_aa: CAWSVAAEAFF; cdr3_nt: TGTGCCTGGAGTGTAGCGGCTGAAGCTTTCTTT
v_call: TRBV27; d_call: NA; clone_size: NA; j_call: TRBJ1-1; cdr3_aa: CASSLSGINTEAFF; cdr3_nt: TGTGCCAGCAGTTTAAGCGGAATTAACACTGAAGCTTTCTTT
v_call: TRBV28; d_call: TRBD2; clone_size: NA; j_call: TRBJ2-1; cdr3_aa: CATRTSYNEQFF; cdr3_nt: TGTGCCACCCGGACTAGCTACAATGAGCAGTTCTTC
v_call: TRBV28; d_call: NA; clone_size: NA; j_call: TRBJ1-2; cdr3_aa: CASNEVGQVNYGYTF; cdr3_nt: TGTGCCAGCAACGAAGTAGGACAAGTTAACTATGGCTACACCTTC
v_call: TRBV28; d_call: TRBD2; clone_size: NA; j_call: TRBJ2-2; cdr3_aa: CASRPGTSGGELFF; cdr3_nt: TGTGCCAGCAGGCCCGGCACTAGCGGAGGGGAGCTGTTTTTT
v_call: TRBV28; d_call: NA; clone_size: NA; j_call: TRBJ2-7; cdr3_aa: CASSTLGGPSTYEQYF; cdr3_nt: TGTGCCAGCAGTACCTTGGGGGGACCCTCTACCTACGAGCAGTACTTC
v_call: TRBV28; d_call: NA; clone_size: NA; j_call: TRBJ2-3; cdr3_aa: CASSRGGVLVARERGTDTQYF; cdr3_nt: TGTGCCAGCAGTCGAGGGGGGGTCCTCGTAGCGCGGGAGAGGGGCACAGATACGCAGTATTTT
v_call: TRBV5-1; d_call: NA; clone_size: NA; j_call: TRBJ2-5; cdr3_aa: CASSGMLWGQETQYF; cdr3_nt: TGCGCCAGCAGCGGGATGCTATGGGGGCAGGAGACCCAGTACTTC
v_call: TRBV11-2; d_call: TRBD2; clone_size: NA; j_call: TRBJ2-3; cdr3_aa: CASSPGTSGRNTDTQYF; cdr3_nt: TGTGCCAGCAGCCCGGGGACTAGCGGGAGGAACACAGATACGCAGTATTTT
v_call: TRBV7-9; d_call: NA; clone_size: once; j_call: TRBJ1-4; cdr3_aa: CASRPYQGGTNEKLFF; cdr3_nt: TGTGCCAGCAGACCTTACCAGGGAGGCACTAATGAAAAACTGTTTTTT
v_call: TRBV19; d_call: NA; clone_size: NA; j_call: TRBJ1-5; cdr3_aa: CASSMRDNQPQHF; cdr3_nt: TGTGCCAGTAGTATGAGAGACAATCAGCCCCAGCATTTT
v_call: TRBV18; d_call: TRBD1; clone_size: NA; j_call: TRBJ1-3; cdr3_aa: CASARGPATISGNTIYF; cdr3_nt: TGTGCCAGCGCAAGGGGGCCGGCCACGATCTCTGGAAACACCATATATTTT
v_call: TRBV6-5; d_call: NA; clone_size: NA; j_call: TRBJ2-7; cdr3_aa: CASSSPRQGSYEQYF; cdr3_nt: TGTGCCAGCAGTTCTCCGCGGCAGGGGTCCTACGAGCAGTACTTC
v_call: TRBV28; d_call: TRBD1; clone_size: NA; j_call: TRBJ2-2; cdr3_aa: CASRGGTVVGELFF; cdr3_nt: TGTGCCAGCAGGGGTGGGACAGTAGTAGGGGAGCTGTTTTTT
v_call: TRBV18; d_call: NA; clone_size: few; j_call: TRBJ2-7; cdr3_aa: CASSPQKGINTGEQYF; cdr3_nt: TGTGCCAGCTCACCACAAAAAGGAATAAATACGGGGGAGCAGTACTTC
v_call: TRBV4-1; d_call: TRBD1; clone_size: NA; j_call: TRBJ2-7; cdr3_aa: CASSQPTRQGPEQYF; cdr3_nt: TGCGCCAGCAGCCAACCAACGCGACAGGGGCCCGAGCAGTACTTC
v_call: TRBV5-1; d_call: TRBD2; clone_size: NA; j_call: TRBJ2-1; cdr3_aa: CASSLVISGIVYNEQFF; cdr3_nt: TGCGCCAGCAGCTTGGTTATTAGCGGGATAGTCTACAATGAGCAGTTCTTC
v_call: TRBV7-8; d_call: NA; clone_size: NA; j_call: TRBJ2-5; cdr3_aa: CASSASVQFQETQYF; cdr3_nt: TGTGCCAGCAGCGCTAGTGTACAATTTCAAGAGACCCAGTACTTC
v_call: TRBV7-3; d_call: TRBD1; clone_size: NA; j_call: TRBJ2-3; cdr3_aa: CASRHQGDRTQYF; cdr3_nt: TGTGCCAGCAGACATCAGGGGGATCGAACGCAGTATTTT
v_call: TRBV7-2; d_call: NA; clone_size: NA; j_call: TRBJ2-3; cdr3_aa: CASSISGDTDTQYF; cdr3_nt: TGTGCCAGCAGCATTAGCGGAGACACAGATACGCAGTATTTT
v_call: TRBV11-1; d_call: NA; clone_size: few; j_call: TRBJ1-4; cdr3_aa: CASSEDSQPAKLFF; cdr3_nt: TGTGCCAGCAGCGAGGACAGCCAGCCGGCAAAACTGTTTTTT
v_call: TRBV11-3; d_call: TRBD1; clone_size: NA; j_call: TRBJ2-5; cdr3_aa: CASSAGQAVGETQYF; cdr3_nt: TGTGCCAGCAGCGCGGGACAGGCTGTAGGGGAGACCCAGTACTTC
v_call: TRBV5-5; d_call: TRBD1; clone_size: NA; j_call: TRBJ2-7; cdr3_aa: CASSQLTGSLYEQYF; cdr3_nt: TGTGCCAGCAGCCAGCTGACAGGGTCCCTCTACGAGCAGTACTTC